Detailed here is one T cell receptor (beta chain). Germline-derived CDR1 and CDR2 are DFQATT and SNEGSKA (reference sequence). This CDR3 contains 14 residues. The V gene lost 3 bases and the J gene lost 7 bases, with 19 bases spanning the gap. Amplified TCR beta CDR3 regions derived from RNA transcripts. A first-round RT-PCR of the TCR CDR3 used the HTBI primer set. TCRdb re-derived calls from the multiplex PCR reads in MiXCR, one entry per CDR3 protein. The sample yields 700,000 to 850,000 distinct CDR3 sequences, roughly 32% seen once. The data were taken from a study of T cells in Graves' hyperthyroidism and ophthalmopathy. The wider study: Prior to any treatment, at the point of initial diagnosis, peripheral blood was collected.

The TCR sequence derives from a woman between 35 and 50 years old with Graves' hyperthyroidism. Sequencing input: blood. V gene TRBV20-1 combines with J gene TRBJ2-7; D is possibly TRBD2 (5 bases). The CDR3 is CSASGRTYVAEQYF. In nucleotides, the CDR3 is TGCAGTGCTAGTGGACGGACTTATGTTGCGGAGCAGTACTTC.